The 18 T cell receptor beta chains presented below share a single source sample, sequenced in a study of blood T cell repertoires in COVID-19. Produced via immunoSEQ multiplex PCR; TCRdb's table is partial and in-frame only. The sample consists of about 100,000 clones, around 66% of them appearing once. The sequenced sample consisted of peripheral blood. The receptors stem from a man aged 80 or over with acute or convalescent COVID-19.

The table lists this clone with a few counts. The chain recombines TRBV9 with TRBJ1-5; D may be TRBD1 (5 bases). From germline, CDR1 is SGDLS and CDR2 YYNGEE. Trimming took 5 bases from V and 6 from J, leaving 15 bases between them. The CDR3 is 14 residues long. Here the CDR3 reads CASSGGDRVQPQHF. The CDR3 DNA follows: TGTGCCAGCAGTGGAGGGGATAGGGTTCAGCCCCAGCATTTT. Full variable domain (remainder filled in from reference TRBV9 and TRBJ1-5): DSGVTQTPKHLITATGQRVTLRCSPRSGDLSVYWYQQSLDQGLQFLIQYYNGEERAKGNILERFSAQQFPDLHSELNLSSLELGDSALYFCASSGGDRVQPQHFGDGTRLSIL.

This chain connects TRBV6-6 to TRBJ2-1; maybe TRBD2 (6 bases). Deletions cut 6 bases from V and 7 bases from J, with 13 bases between. Germline V CDR1 and CDR2: MNHNY, SVGAGI (reference sequence). The CDR3 runs 13 residues. For the CDR3, the DNA is TGTGCCAGCAGCCTTGGGACTCCTAATGAGCAGTTCTTC. The encoded protein is CASSLGTPNEQFF.

Comments on this clone: Germline and junction disagree at one end, which may indicate a read error. The genes are TRBV6-5 and TRBJ1-5, with D hard to call. This CDR3 comprises 13 residues. Germline V gene lookup returns CDR1 MNHEY and CDR2 SVGAGI. Written as DNA, the CDR3 is TGTGCAAGCACGGGAATTAGCAATCAGCCCCAGCATTTT. Its translation: CASTGISNQPQHF.

The V and J genes are TRBV12-3 or TRBV12-4 and TRBJ2-5; possibly TRBD2 for D (5 bases). CDR3 length: 12 amino acids. With 5 bases removed from V and 7 bases from J, the gap between germline ends came to 11 bases. The CDR3 DNA sequence: TGTGCCAGCAGTCTTACCGCGGGGACCCAGTACTTC. Translated: CASSLTAGTQYF.

The chain recombines TRBV20-1 with TRBJ2-3; a possible D gene is TRBD2 (5 bases). The CDR3 length is 17 residues. Looked up from germline, CDR1 is DFQATT and CDR2 is SNEGSKA (reference sequence). Deletions cut 3 bases from V and 0 bases from J, with 19 bases between. CDR3 residues: CSASPFPTRSSTDTQYF. In DNA form, the CDR3 reads TGCAGTGCTAGTCCTTTCCCCACTAGGTCTAGCACAGATACGCAGTATTTT.

The CDR3 nucleotides read TGTGCCAGCAGTTACAGCGTTGCTAGCACAGATACGCAGTATTTT. Translated: CASSYSVASTDTQYF. This chain connects TRBV6-2 or TRBV6-3 to TRBJ2-3; D ambiguous. Germline CDR1 and CDR2: MNHEY and SVGEGT. This CDR3 is 15 amino acids long. The ends were cut back, 2 bases at V and 0 bases at J, with 9 bases in the middle.

This chain connects TRBV7-2 to TRBJ2-1, with TRBD2 matching over 12 bases. Trimming at V came to 5 bases and at J to 3 bases, leaving 11 bases not matched to a gene. Germline loops: CDR1 SGHTA, CDR2 FQGNSA. The CDR3 is 18 amino acids. DNA for the CDR3: TGTGCCAGCAGCCCCGCTCGACTAGCGGGAGACTTCTACAATGAGCAGTTCTTC. Its translation: CASSPARLAGDFYNEQFF.

The chain employs TRBV7-8 and TRBJ2-3, with TRBD2 identical over 13 bases. Germline CDR1 is SGHVS and CDR2 is FQNEAQ. This CDR3 contains 15 residues. V lost 4 bases to trimming and J lost 9 bases; unmatched junction nucleotides: 7. CDR3 region: CASSSGLAGAGTQYF. CDR3 nucleotide sequence: TGTGCCAGCAGCTCCGGACTAGCGGGAGCGGGGACGCAGTATTTT.

The chain's CDR3 is CASSSLDQRTGTGGYTF. As DNA, the CDR3 is TGTGCCAGCAGCTCCCTGGATCAGCGGACAGGGACGGGTGGCTACACCTTC. This chain links TRBV6-2 or TRBV6-3 with TRBJ1-2, with 8 nucleotides matching TRBD1. Germline V CDR1 and CDR2: MNHEY, SVGEGT. The CDR3 runs 17 residues. Trimming cost V 6 bases and J 7 bases; bases outside gene matches: 19.

CDR3 coding DNA: TGTGCCAGCTCACCTCCCACTAACGTCGAGCAGTACTTC. Its translation is CASSPPTNVEQYF. This chain links TRBV18 with TRBJ2-7; D gene ambiguous. From germline, CDR1 is KGHSH and CDR2 LQKENI. This CDR3 contains 13 residues. Trimming removed 3 bases from V and 6 bases from J, with 12 bases in between.

The genes are TRBV6-4 and TRBJ1-1; D remains ambiguous. The CDR3 has 14 residues. CDR1 is MRHNA, CDR2 SNTAGT, per germline. Deletions cut 3 bases from V and 1 base from J, with 9 bases between. Here the CDR3 reads CASSELVRNTEAFF. CDR3 DNA: TGTGCCAGCAGTGAATTGGTGAGGAACACTGAAGCTTTCTTT.

This clone was found a few times. The rearrangement uses TRBV5-1 and TRBJ1-2; tentative D call: TRBD1 (6 bases). There are 16 residues in the CDR3. V was trimmed by 0 bases and J by 3 bases, leaving 15 bases between them. CDR1 and CDR2 (germline): SGHRS, YFSETQ. The CDR3 DNA follows: TGCGCCAGCAGCTTGGGGGACAAGACAGGACACTATGGCTACACCTTC. Translating it yields CASSLGDKTGHYGYTF. The variable domain in full, with the rest retrieved from reference TRBV5-1 and TRBJ1-2, is KAGVTQTPRYLIKTRGQQVTLSCSPISGHRSVSWYQQTPGQGLQFLFEYFSETQRNKGNFPGRFSGRQFSNSRSEMNVSTLELGDSALYLCASSLGDKTGHYGYTFGSGTRLTVV.

This clone was detected only once. The chain has TRBV10-3 and TRBJ1-6, with D possibly TRBD1 on 6 matching bases. Germline values: CDR1 ENHRY, CDR2 SYGVKD. The V end was cut by 6 bases, the J end by 7 bases, with 16 bases between. CDR3 length: 15 residues. In nucleotides, the CDR3 is TGTGCCATCAGCCAACAGGGCCCCTCAAATTCACCCCTCCACTTT. The encoded protein is CAISQQGPSNSPLHF.

The chain is built from TRBV28 and TRBJ1-1, with D uncertain. The germline V gene encodes CDR1 MDHEN and CDR2 SYDVKM. V was shortened by 6 bases and J by 3 bases, with 14 bases between the two germline ends. This CDR3 is built from 14 residues. In nucleotides, the CDR3 is TGTGCCAGCAGAAGTTTCGCGGAGGACACTGAAGCTTTCTTT. It specifies CASRSFAEDTEAFF.

CDR3 sequence (DNA): TGTGCCAGCAGCAAACGGGAAGCCGCGACGGCGGCCAAAAACATTCAGTACTTC. Residues: CASSKREAATAAKNIQYF. The chain has TRBV13 and TRBJ2-4, with D possibly matching TRBD2 (5 bases). Germline V gives CDR1 PRHDT, CDR2 FYEKMQ (reference sequence). The CDR3 sequence is 18 residues long. With 5 bases removed from V and 1 base from J, the gap between germline ends came to 21 bases.

This clone was detected a few times. The chain employs TRBV6-5 and TRBJ2-2; D gene ambiguous. CDR1 MNHEY and CDR2 SVGAGI come from the germline V gene. This CDR3 has 12 amino acids. CDR3 in amino acids: CVTETNTGELFF. The CDR3 DNA reads as TGTGTCACAGAAACAAACACCGGGGAGCTGTTTTTT.

This clone was counted once. The rearrangement links TRBV2 to TRBJ2-7; a possible D gene is TRBD2 (5 bases). Trimming took off 0 bases at V and 8 bases at J, with 11 bases between the two ends. The CDR3 extends over 13 amino acids. Germline lookup yields CDR1 SNHLY and CDR2 FYNNEI. The CDR3 DNA reads as TGTGCCAGCAGTGAAGCGGTGATCGGGAAGCAGTACTTC. This translates into CASSEAVIGKQYF.

This sequence joins TRBV5-1 and TRBJ2-7; 10 bases map to TRBD2. J was trimmed by 0 bases and V by 4 bases; bases with no gene match: 7. Germline CDR1 reads SGHRS; CDR2 reads YFSETQ. CDR3 length: 16 residues. The CDR3 bases are TGCGCCAGCAGCCTGGGGACTAGCGTGAACTCCTACGAGCAGTACTTC. Translation: CASSLGTSVNSYEQYF.